Below, one T cell receptor beta chain is given with its context. What it binds is unknown. Germline-derived CDR1 and CDR2 are LNHDA and SQIVND (reference sequence). This CDR3 contains 14 residues. V gave up 2 bases and J gave up 7 bases; unmatched junction bases: 3. This sample is part of a study of cytomegalovirus exposure and HLA in healthy donors. Study at large: Of the donors genotyped, about 390 in all, about 80% fell in the Caucasian-associated ancestry cluster.

General observations from the study: Researchers reported in a later analysis that a missense DCLRE1C variant was tied to TCR beta V- and J-gene trimming. Among donors in an Asian-associated ancestry cluster, a later analysis reportedly found fewer N-insertions than the roughly 700-donor mean. Specificity for CMV antigens was confirmed in vitro for a few of the CMV-associated chains.

PCR was performed using 60 Vbeta and 13 Jbeta primers. Assay: immunoSEQ multiplex PCR; the TCRdb copy retains only in-frame clones and omits some. The sample records more than 90,000 clones, approximately 80% being singletons. The sequence derives from a man aged 50 to 60 in good health and CMV-seropositive. Material: PBMCs. V is TRBV19 and J is TRBJ2-7; TRBD2 aligns across 12 bases. The CDR3 here is CASSIRTSGMEQYF. The DNA of the CDR3 is TGTGCCAGTAGTATACGGACTAGCGGGATGGAGCAGTACTTC.